Shown below are 29 T cell receptor beta chains from a single sample sequenced in a study of OX40 agonist ivuxolimab in advanced cancers. The data were produced by immunoSEQ multiplex PCR, yet TCRdb's version contains in-frame clones alone and is incomplete. The sample records some 71,000 clones, roughly 88% being singletons. The source material was CD4+ or CD8+ T cells sorted from blood, sampled in a trial of the OX40 agonist ivuxolimab. The receptor source for this set is an adult with an advanced solid tumor such as melanoma, head and neck, liver or kidney cancer.

The gene calls are TRBV11-2 and TRBJ2-2; D remains unclear. CDR1 and CDR2 from the germline V gene are SGHAT and FQNNGV. This CDR3 spans 16 amino acids. The V end lost 2 bases, the J end lost 0 bases, and 10 bases lay between the germline ends. DNA for the CDR3: TGTGCCAGCAGCTTATATGGGGTCCCGAACACCGGGGAGCTGTTTTTT. It yields the protein CASSLYGVPNTGELFF.

This chain connects TRBV16 to TRBJ1-5, with 7 bases lining up with TRBD1. There are 13 residues in the CDR3. From germline, CDR1 is KGHSY and CDR2 FQNENV. The junction had 4 bases not matched to a gene; V was cut back by 3 bases and J by 8 bases. Written as DNA, the CDR3 is TGTGCCAGCAGCCAGCTCAGGGGGGAGCCCCAGCATTTT. Its translation is CASSQLRGEPQHF.

V is TRBV6-5 and J is TRBJ2-1; D possibly matches TRBD1 or TRBD2 (5 bases each). Germline-derived CDR1 and CDR2 are MNHEY and SVGAGI. V shed 6 bases and J shed 5 bases, with 14 bases lying between them. The CDR3 runs to 14 residues. CDR3 sequence: CASSRTWDHNEQFF. CDR3 DNA sequence: TGTGCCAGCAGCCGAACATGGGACCACAATGAGCAGTTCTTC.

The chain has TRBV15 and TRBJ2-7; D is undetermined. Trimming removed 2 bases from V and 6 bases from J, with 11 bases in between. Looked up from germline, CDR1 is LNHNV and CDR2 is YYDKDF (reference sequence). This CDR3 spans 13 amino acids. The CDR3: CATSRREIAEQYF. CDR3 DNA: TGTGCCACCAGCAGAAGAGAAATCGCCGAGCAGTACTTC.

The CDR3 loop is CASSPRVTSGRTTSRFF. In DNA, the CDR3 is TGTGCCAGCAGCCCACGCGTCACTAGCGGGCGGACAACGTCAAGGTTCTTC. V usage is TRBV7-2 and J usage is TRBJ2-1; 9 nucleotides line up with TRBD2. The CDR3 loop spans 17 amino acids. CDR1 is SGHTA, CDR2 FQGNSA, per germline. J was trimmed by 15 bases and V by 5 bases; bases with no gene match: 23.

This sequence joins TRBV28 and TRBJ2-7; TRBD1 matches at 7 bases. The germline V gene has CDR1 MDHEN and CDR2 SYDVKM. The CDR3 is made up of 14 amino acids. With V trimmed by 6 bases and J by 7 bases, 12 bases remained unmatched. The CDR3 DNA reads TGTGCCAGCAGGACCGGGACAGCAAAGGGGGAGCAGTACTTC. Its protein is CASRTGTAKGEQYF.

This sequence joins TRBV2 and TRBJ2-7; TRBD2 aligns across 8 bases. V lost 6 bases to trimming and J lost 2 bases; unmatched junction nucleotides: 6. Germline CDR1 SNHLY, CDR2 FYNNEI. The CDR3 covers 14 residues. In DNA form, the CDR3 reads TGTGCCAGCAGGACTGAGACTAGCGCCTACGAGCAGTACTTC. This sequence encodes CASRTETSAYEQYF.

The chain employs TRBV5-4 and TRBJ2-3; D unclear. CDR1 and CDR2 from the germline V gene are SGHNT and YYREEE (reference sequence). With 0 bases removed from V and 4 bases from J, the gap between germline ends came to 9 bases. The CDR3 has 14 residues. In nucleotides, the CDR3 is TGTGCCAGCAGCTTGGTAAATTTCGCAGATACGCAGTATTTT. Translating it yields CASSLVNFADTQYF.

The rearrangement joins TRBV15 to TRBJ2-5; the D gene could be TRBD1 or TRBD2 (6 bases each). The CDR3 contains 13 residues. V dropped 3 bases and J dropped 5 bases, with 10 bases sitting between them. Germline V lookup: CDR1 LNHNV, CDR2 YYDKDF (reference sequence). The CDR3 here is CATSRFGGETQYF. The DNA for the CDR3 is TGTGCCACCAGCAGGTTCGGGGGCGAGACCCAGTACTTC.

This clone occurred once. This chain links TRBV30 with TRBJ2-7; D remains unclear. The CDR3 is 11 amino acids. Trimming took off 2 bases at V and 1 base at J, with 3 bases between the two ends. The germline CDR1 and CDR2 sequences are GTSNPN and SVGIG (reference sequence). The CDR3 nucleotides are TGTGCCTGGAGTCGGTCCTACGAGCAGTACTTC. It specifies CAWSRSYEQYF. Variable domain in full (rest from reference TRBV30 and TRBJ2-7): SQTIHQWPATLVQPVGSPLSLECTVEGTSNPNLYWYRQAAGRGLQLLFYSVGIGQISSEVPQNLSASRPQDRQFILSSKKLLLSDSGFYLCAWSRSYEQYFGPGTRLTVT.

The DNA of the CDR3 is TGTGCCAGCAGCGCCCTAGCGGGGGGCCTTTGGGAGGATACGCAGTATTTT. This translates into CASSALAGGLWEDTQYF. V is TRBV5-6 and J is TRBJ2-3; 11 bases agree with TRBD2. J gave up 6 bases and V 4 bases, and 13 bases lay outside the gene matches. The germline gives CDR1 SGHDT, CDR2 YYEEEE. The CDR3 is made up of 17 amino acids.

J is TRBJ1-5 and V is TRBV6-1; 7 nucleotides align to TRBD1. V gave up 5 bases and J gave up 4 bases; unmatched junction bases: 8. The CDR3 runs to 15 residues. Germline CDR1 and CDR2: MNHNS and SASEGT. CDR3 sequence reads: CASSSPGGVNQPQHF. DNA for the CDR3: TGTGCCAGCAGTTCACCAGGGGGGGTGAATCAGCCCCAGCATTTT.

V gene TRBV11-2 combines with J gene TRBJ2-2; 13 bases line up with TRBD2. Unmatched junction bases numbered 5, after V lost 5 bases and J lost 5 bases. The CDR3 runs 16 residues. Germline CDR1 and CDR2: SGHAT and FQNNGV. In DNA form, the CDR3 reads TGTGCCAGCAGCGCGGGACTAGCGGGGAATACCGGGGAGCTGTTTTTT. This gives the protein CASSAGLAGNTGELFF.

A word on this clone: This CDR3 is also generated by other DNA sequences in the sample. V and J are TRBV11-1 and TRBJ1-1; TRBD1 aligns across 8 bases. From germline, CDR1 is SGHAT and CDR2 FQDESV (reference sequence). The V segment lost 0 bases and the J segment 5 bases; nucleotides outside the gene matches: 2. The CDR3 covers 14 residues. DNA of the CDR3: TGTGCCAGCAGCTTAGCCACAGGGGGGACTGAAGCTTTCTTT. Residues: CASSLATGGTEAFF.

V gene TRBV5-1 combines with J gene TRBJ2-2, with 7 bases that match TRBD1. The V gene's germline CDR1 is SGHRS and CDR2 YFSETQ. J was trimmed by 5 bases and V by 0 bases; bases with no gene match: 10. There are 17 residues in the CDR3. CDR3 coding DNA: TGCGCCAGCAGCTTGGGCCCCAGCACAGGGGCGACCGGGGAGCTGTTTTTT. Its translation is CASSLGPSTGATGELFF.

The V gene is TRBV2, the J gene TRBJ2-7, with D unclear. The length of the CDR3 is 11 residues. Per germline, CDR1 SNHLY and CDR2 FYNNEI. V gave up 7 bases and J gave up 3 bases, with 7 bases separating them. This chain's CDR3 is CASNRYYEQYF. In DNA form, the CDR3 reads TGTGCCAGCAACCGTTACTACGAGCAGTACTTC.

The chain links TRBV7-2 to TRBJ2-2, with no clear D. The germline gives CDR1 SGHTA, CDR2 FQGNSA. The CDR3 covers 11 residues. V dropped 2 bases and J dropped 9 bases, with 4 bases sitting between them. In DNA, the CDR3 is TGTGCCAGCAGCTTATTCCGGGAGCTGTTTTTT. Protein sequence: CASSLFRELFF.

The chain uses TRBV5-8 and TRBJ1-1, with a possible D match to TRBD1 (6 bases). V lost 5 bases, J lost 1 base, and 6 bases lay in between. The CDR3 loop spans 12 amino acids. Germline V CDR1 and CDR2: SGHTS, YDEGEE. The CDR3 nucleotides are TGTGCCAGCAGGGACAGGAACACTGAAGCTTTCTTT. Translated, it gives CASRDRNTEAFF.

The J gene is TRBJ1-1, the V gene TRBV5-1, with 8 bases aligning to TRBD1. This CDR3 spans 13 amino acids. The germline gives CDR1 SGHRS, CDR2 YFSETQ. Germline trimming cut 0 bases from V and 11 bases from J; bases unmatched to any gene: 6. The CDR3 loop reads CASSLARTGSAFF. In DNA form, the CDR3 reads TGCGCCAGCAGCTTGGCCCGGACAGGGAGTGCTTTCTTT.

V usage is TRBV6-1 and J usage is TRBJ2-1; D perhaps matches TRBD1 (6 bases). V shed 6 bases and J shed 8 bases, with 17 bases lying between them. CDR1 and CDR2 from the germline V gene are MNHNS and SASEGT. The CDR3 runs 14 residues. DNA of the CDR3: TGTGCCAGCAGAGATACAGGGTTTGGGGATGAGCAGTTCTTC. Amino acids: CASRDTGFGDEQFF.

V is TRBV18 and J is TRBJ2-7, with 10 bases lining up with TRBD1. The germline gives CDR1 KGHSH, CDR2 LQKENI. Trimming at V came to 3 bases and at J to 5 bases, leaving 7 bases not matched to a gene. The CDR3 is 15 residues long. CDR3 coding DNA: TGTGCCAGCTCACCCCAACGACAGGGGGCTCACGAGCAGTACTTC. Encoded protein: CASSPQRQGAHEQYF.

J is TRBJ2-3 and V is TRBV27, with TRBD2 matching over 9 bases. Germline assignment: CDR1 MNHEY and CDR2 SMNVEV (reference sequence). Trimming at V came to 2 bases and at J to 3 bases, leaving 9 bases not matched to a gene. This CDR3 is 17 amino acids long. CDR3 in DNA: TGTGCCAGCAGTTTAGGCGGGGGGGCCTCTAGGACAGATACGCAGTATTTT. This translates into CASSLGGGASRTDTQYF.

This rearrangement joins TRBV28 to TRBJ2-2; 8 nucleotides agree with TRBD2. CDR1 and CDR2 (germline): MDHEN, SYDVKM. V lost 2 bases to trimming and J lost 4 bases; unmatched junction nucleotides: 3. The CDR3 loop spans 15 amino acids. For the CDR3, the DNA is TGTGCCAGCAGTTTAAGCGGGGGTGTCACCGGGGAGCTGTTTTTT. Amino acids: CASSLSGGVTGELFF.

J is TRBJ1-2 and V is TRBV2; 8 bases fit TRBD1. The V and J ends lost 4 bases and 8 bases, in that order; junction bases with no gene match: 3. This CDR3 region has 12 residues. The germline CDR1 and CDR2 sequences are SNHLY and FYNNEI. CDR3 region: CASSGRGLGYTF. CDR3 sequence (DNA): TGTGCCAGCAGTGGCAGGGGGCTGGGCTACACCTTC. Full variable domain (rest looked up from reference TRBV2 and TRBJ1-2): EPEVTQTPSHQVTQMGQEVILRCVPISNHLYFYWYRQILGQKVEFLVSFYNNEISEKSEIFDDQFSVERPDGSNFTLKIRSTKLEDSAMYFCASSGRGLGYTFGSGTRLTVV.

The chain has TRBV28 and TRBJ2-5, with a possible D match to TRBD2 (6 bases). V was shortened by 4 bases and J by 2 bases, with 20 bases between the two germline ends. CDR1 is MDHEN, CDR2 SYDVKM, per germline. CDR3 size: 17 residues. DNA for the CDR3: TGTGCCAGCAGTTCGCTCGGTGGAGGGCCGCCACAAGAGACCCAGTACTTC. It codes for CASSSLGGGPPQETQYF.

The V and J genes are TRBV10-3 and TRBJ2-2; D is unclear. Germline values: CDR1 ENHRY, CDR2 SYGVKD. Trimming shortened V by 10 bases and J by 3 bases, and 18 bases separated the two germline ends. The CDR3 length is 15 residues. CDR3 loop: CATSRLWDDTGELFF. CDR3 nucleotides: TGTGCCACCTCCAGATTGTGGGATGACACCGGGGAGCTGTTTTTT.

The V gene is TRBV30, the J gene TRBJ2-5; D assignment may be TRBD1 or TRBD2 (5 bases each). Germline CDR1 and CDR2: GTSNPN and SVGIG (reference sequence). The CDR3 runs to 13 residues. V was cut by 0 bases and J by 4 bases, with 9 bases left in between. CDR3 nucleotides: TGTGCCTGGAGTGTGGCAGGGACAGAGACCCAGTACTTC. Translation: CAWSVAGTETQYF. The full variable domain, its missing parts supplied by reference TRBV30 and TRBJ2-5, is SQTIHQWPATLVQPVGSPLSLECTVEGTSNPNLYWYRQAAGRGLQLLFYSVGIGQISSEVPQNLSASRPQDRQFILSSKKLLLSDSGFYLCAWSVAGTETQYFGPGTRLLVL.

The J gene is TRBJ1-3, the V gene TRBV9; a possible D gene is TRBD1 (6 bases). CDR1 and CDR2 from the germline V gene are SGDLS and YYNGEE. The CDR3 is 16 amino acids. V was clipped by 4 bases and J by 4 bases, with 18 bases between them. DNA for the CDR3: TGTGCCAGCAGCCCGAGGGGGACGACAACGGGAAACACCATATATTTT. Translating it yields CASSPRGTTTGNTIYF.

CDR3 coding DNA: TGTGCCTGGGGTTATCGGGATCAGCCCCAGCATTTT. Translating it yields CAWGYRDQPQHF. This rearrangement joins TRBV30 to TRBJ1-5; unclear D gene. This CDR3 is built from 12 residues. Germline V gives CDR1 GTSNPN, CDR2 SVGIG (reference sequence). V lost 5 bases to trimming and J lost 5 bases, with 10 bases between them. The whole variable domain, filled in from reference TRBV30 and TRBJ1-5, reads SQTIHQWPATLVQPVGSPLSLECTVEGTSNPNLYWYRQAAGRGLQLLFYSVGIGQISSEVPQNLSASRPQDRQFILSSKKLLLSDSGFYLCAWGYRDQPQHFGDGTRLSIL.